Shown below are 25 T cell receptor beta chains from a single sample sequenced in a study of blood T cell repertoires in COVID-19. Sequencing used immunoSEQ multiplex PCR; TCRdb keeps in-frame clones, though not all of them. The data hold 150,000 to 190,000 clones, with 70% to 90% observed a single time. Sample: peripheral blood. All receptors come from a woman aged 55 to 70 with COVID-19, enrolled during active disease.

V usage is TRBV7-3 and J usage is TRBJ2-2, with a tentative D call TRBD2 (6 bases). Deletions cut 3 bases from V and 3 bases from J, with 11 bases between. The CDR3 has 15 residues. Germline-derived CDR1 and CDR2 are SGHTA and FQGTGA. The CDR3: CASSLGGYDTGELFF. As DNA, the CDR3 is TGTGCCAGCAGCTTGGGGGGTTACGACACCGGGGAGCTGTTTTTT.

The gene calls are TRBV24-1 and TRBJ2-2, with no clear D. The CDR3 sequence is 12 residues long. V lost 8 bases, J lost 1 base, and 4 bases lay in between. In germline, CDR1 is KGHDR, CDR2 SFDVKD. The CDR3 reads CATNGNTGELFF. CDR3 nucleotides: TGTGCCACCAACGGGAACACCGGGGAGCTGTTTTTT.

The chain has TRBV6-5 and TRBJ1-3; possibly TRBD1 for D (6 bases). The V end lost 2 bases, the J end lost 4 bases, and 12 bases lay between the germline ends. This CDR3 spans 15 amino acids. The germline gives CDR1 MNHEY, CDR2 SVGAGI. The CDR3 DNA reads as TGTGCCAGCAGTTACACTACAGGGAAAGGAAACACCATATATTTT. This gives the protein CASSYTTGKGNTIYF.

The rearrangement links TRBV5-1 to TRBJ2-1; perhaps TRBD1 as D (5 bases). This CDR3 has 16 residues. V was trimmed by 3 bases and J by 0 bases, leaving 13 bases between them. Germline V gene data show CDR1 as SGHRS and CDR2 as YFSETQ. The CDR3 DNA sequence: TGCGCCAGCAGCTCTTACAGGAGCCTCTCCTACAATGAGCAGTTCTTC. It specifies CASSSYRSLSYNEQFF.

DNA of the CDR3: TGTGCCAGCAGTTACTTGGGGGCCCCTGAAGCTTTCTTT. Translation gives CASSYLGAPEAFF. This chain links TRBV6-5 with TRBJ1-1, with a weak D call TRBD1 (6 bases). The CDR3 sequence is 13 residues long. Germline CDR1 reads MNHEY; CDR2 reads SVGAGI. V dropped 1 base and J dropped 6 bases, with 9 bases sitting between them.

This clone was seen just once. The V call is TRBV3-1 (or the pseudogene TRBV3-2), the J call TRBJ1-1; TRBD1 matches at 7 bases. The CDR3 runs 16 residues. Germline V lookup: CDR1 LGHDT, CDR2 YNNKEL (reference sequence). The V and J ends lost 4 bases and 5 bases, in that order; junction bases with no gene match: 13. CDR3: CASSRRVAGGLTEAFF. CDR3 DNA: TGTGCCAGCAGCCGCAGGGTAGCAGGGGGATTGACTGAAGCTTTCTTT.

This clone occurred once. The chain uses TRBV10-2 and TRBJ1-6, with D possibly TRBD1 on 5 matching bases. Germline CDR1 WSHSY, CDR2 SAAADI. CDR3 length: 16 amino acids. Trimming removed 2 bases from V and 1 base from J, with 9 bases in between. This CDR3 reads CASSEGGGSYNSPLHF. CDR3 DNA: TGCGCCAGCAGTGAGGGGGGGGGATCCTATAATTCACCCCTCCACTTT.

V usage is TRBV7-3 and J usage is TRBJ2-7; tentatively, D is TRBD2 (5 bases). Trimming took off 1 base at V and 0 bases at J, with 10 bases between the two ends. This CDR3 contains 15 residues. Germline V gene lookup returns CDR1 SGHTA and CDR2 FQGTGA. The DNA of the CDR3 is TGTGCCAGCAGCTTAAATCCGGGGATCTCCTACGAGCAGTACTTC. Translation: CASSLNPGISYEQYF.

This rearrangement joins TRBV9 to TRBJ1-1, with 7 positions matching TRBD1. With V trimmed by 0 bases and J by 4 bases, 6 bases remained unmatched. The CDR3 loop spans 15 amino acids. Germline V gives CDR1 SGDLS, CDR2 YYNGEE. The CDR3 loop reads CASSVDFGTATEAFF. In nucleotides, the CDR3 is TGTGCCAGCAGCGTAGACTTCGGGACAGCCACTGAAGCTTTCTTT.

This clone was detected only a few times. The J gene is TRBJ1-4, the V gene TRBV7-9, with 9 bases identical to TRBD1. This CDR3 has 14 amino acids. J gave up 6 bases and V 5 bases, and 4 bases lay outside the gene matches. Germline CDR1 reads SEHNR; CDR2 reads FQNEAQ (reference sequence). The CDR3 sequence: CASSLGQGYEKLFF. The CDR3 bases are TGTGCCAGCAGCCTGGGACAGGGATATGAAAAACTGTTTTTT.

CDR3 residues: CASSHPGFRGYTF. Here the CDR3 DNA reads TGTGCCAGCAGCCACCCCGGGTTTCGGGGCTACACCTTC. The gene calls are TRBV11-1 and TRBJ1-2, with D uncertain. Trimming took off 5 bases at V and 8 bases at J, with 15 bases between the two ends. The CDR3 covers 13 residues. In germline, CDR1 is SGHAT, CDR2 FQDESV (reference sequence).

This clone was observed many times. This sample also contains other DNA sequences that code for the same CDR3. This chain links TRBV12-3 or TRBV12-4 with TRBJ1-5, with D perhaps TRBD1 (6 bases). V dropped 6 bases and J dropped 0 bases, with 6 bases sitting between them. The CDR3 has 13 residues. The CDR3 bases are TGTGCCAGCAGGACAGGTAGCAATCAGCCCCAGCATTTT. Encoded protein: CASRTGSNQPQHF.

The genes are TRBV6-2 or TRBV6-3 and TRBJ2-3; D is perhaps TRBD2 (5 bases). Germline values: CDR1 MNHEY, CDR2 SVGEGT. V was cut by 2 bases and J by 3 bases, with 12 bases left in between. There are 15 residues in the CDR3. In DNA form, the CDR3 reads TGTGCCAGCAGTTACGGCGGGTGGGGTACAGATACGCAGTATTTT. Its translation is CASSYGGWGTDTQYF.

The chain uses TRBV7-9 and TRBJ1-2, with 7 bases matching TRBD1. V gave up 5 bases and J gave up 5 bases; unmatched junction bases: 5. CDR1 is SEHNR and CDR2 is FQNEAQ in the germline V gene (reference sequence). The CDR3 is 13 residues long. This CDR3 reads CASSADRAYGYTF. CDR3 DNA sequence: TGTGCCAGCAGCGCTGACAGGGCGTATGGCTACACCTTC.

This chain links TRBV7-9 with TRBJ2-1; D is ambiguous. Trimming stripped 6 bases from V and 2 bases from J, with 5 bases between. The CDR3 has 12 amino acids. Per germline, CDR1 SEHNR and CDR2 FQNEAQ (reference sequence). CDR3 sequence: CASRFTYNEQFF. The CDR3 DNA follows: TGTGCCAGCAGATTTACCTACAATGAGCAGTTCTTC.

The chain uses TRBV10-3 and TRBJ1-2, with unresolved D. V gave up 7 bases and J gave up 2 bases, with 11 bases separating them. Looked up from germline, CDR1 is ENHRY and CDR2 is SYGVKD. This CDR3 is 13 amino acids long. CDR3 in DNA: TGTGCCATCACCGAGCGGGAAAACTATGGCTACACCTTC. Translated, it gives CAITERENYGYTF.

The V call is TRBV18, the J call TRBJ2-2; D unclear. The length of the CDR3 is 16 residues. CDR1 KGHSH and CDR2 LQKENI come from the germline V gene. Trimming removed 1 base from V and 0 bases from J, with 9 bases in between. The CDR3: CASSPLSNSNTGELFF. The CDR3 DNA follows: TGTGCCAGCTCACCACTTTCCAATTCGAACACCGGGGAGCTGTTTTTT. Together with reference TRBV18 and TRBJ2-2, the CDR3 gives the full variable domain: NAGVMQNPRHLVRRRGQEARLRCSPMKGHSHVYWYRQLPEEGLKFMVYLQKENIIDESGMPKERFSAEFPKEGPSILRIQQVVRGDSAAYFCASSPLSNSNTGELFFGEGSRLTVL.

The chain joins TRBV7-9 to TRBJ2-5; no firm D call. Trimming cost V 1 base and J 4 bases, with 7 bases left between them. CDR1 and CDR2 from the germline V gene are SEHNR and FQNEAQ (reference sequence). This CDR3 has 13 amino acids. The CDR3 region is CASSLGRRETQYF. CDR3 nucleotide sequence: TGTGCCAGCAGCTTAGGCAGGCGAGAGACCCAGTACTTC.

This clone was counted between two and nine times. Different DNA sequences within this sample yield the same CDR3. The CDR3 spells CASSLAPGDNQPQHF. The CDR3 region has the DNA TGTGCCAGCAGCTTAGCCCCGGGGGATAATCAGCCCCAGCATTTT. The chain links TRBV11-2 to TRBJ1-5; a weak D match, TRBD1 (5 bases). Germline V gene sequence: CDR1 SGHAT, CDR2 FQNNGV. Trimming stripped 1 base from V and 4 bases from J, with 11 bases between. The CDR3 is 15 amino acids.

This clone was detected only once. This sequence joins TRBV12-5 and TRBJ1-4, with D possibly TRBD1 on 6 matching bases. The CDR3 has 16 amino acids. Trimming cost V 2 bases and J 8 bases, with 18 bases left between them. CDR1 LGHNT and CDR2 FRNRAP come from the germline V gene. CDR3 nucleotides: TGTGCTAGTGGTTTGATTACCCAGGGGTTCGGGGAAAAACTGTTTTTT. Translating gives CASGLITQGFGEKLFF.

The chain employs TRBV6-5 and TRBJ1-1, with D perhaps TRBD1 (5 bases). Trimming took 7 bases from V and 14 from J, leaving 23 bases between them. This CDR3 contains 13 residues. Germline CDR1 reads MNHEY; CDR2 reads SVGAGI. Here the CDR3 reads CASNHAKGAVEFF. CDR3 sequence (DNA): TGTGCCAGCAATCACGCAAAAGGGGCCGTGGAGTTCTTT.

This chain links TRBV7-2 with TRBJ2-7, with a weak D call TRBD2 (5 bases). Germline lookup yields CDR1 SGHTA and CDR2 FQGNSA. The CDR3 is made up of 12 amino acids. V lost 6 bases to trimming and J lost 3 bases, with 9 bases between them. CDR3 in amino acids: CASSDYFYEQYF. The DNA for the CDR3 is TGTGCCAGCAGTGACTATTTCTACGAGCAGTACTTC.

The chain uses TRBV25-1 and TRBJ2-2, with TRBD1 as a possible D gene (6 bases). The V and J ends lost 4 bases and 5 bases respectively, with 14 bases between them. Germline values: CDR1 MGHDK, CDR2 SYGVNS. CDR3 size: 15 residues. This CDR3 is CASSGHRARTGELFF. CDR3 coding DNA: TGTGCCAGCAGTGGACACAGGGCGAGGACCGGGGAGCTGTTTTTT. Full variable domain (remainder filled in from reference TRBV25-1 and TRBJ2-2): EADIYQTPRYLVIGTGKKITLECSQTMGHDKMYWYQQDPGMELHLIHYSYGVNSTEKGDLSSESTVSRIRTEHFPLTLESARPSHTSQYLCASSGHRARTGELFFGEGSRLTVL.

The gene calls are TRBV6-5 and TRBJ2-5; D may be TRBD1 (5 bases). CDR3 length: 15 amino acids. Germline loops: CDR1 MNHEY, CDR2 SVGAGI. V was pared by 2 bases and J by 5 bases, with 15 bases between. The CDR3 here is CASSYRGLQGETQYF. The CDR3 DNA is TGTGCCAGCAGTTACAGGGGTCTCCAAGGGGAGACCCAGTACTTC.

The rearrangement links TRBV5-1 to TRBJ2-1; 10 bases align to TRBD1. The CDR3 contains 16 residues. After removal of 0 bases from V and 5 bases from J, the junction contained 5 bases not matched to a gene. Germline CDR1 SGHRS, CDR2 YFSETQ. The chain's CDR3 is CASSLDGQGGHNEQFF. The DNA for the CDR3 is TGCGCCAGCAGCTTGGACGGACAGGGGGGGCACAATGAGCAGTTCTTC.